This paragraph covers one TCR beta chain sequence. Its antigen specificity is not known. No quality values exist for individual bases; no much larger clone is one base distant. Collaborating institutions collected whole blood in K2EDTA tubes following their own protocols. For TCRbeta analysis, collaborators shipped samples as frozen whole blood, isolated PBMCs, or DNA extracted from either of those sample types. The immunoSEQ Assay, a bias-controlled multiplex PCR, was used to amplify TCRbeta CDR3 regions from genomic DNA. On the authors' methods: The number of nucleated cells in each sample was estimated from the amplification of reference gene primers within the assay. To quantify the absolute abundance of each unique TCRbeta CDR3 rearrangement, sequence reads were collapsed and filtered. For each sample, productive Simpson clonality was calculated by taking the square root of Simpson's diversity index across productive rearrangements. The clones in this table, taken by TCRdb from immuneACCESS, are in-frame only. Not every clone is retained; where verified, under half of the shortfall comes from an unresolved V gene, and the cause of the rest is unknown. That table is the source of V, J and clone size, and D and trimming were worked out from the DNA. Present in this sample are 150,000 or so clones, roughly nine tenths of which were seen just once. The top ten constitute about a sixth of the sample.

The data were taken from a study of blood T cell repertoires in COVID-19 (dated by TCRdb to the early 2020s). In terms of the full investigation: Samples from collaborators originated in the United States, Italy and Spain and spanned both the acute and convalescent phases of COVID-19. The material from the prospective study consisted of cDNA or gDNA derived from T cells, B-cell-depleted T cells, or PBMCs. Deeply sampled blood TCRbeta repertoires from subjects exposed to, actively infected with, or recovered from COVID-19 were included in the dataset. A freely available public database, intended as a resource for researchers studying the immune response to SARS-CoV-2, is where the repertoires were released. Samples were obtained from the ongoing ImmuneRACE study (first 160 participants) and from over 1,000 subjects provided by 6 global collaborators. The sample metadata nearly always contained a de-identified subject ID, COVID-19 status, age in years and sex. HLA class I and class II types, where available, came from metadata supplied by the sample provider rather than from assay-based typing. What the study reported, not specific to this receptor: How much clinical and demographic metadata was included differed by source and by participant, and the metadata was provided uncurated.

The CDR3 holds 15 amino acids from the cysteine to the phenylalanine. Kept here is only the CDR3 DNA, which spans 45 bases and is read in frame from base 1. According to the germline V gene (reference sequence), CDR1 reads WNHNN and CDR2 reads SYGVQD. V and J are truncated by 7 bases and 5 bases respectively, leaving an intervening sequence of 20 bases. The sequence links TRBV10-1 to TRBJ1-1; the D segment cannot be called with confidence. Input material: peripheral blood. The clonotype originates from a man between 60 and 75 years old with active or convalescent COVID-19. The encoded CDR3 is CASTPGKGFTTEAFF. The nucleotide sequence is TGCGCCAGCACTCCCGGGAAAGGATTTACGACTGAAGCTTTCTTT.